This T cell receptor beta chain was captured in a study of blood T cells in healthy people across ages. A sample-barcoded 5' primer and a J-beta primer mix were used in a second PCR of roughly 7 to 12 cycles. Every sample returned 2.5 million or more CDR3-containing paired-end reads. Each CDR3 protein is one row after TCRdb ran MiXCR on the 5' RACE reads. Of 980,000 or so distinct CDR3 sequences in the sample, around 48% were seen once. Study-level points and caveats: Measured against age, TCR beta diversity per million T cells decreased in a roughly linear manner. Whereas aged donors had fewer naive CD4+ cells, long-lived donors had more of them and higher diversity.

On this clonotype: The antigen is not known.

J was trimmed by 2 bases and V by 0 bases; bases with no gene match: 2. The CDR3 extends over 15 amino acids. The germline V gene encodes CDR1 MGHRA and CDR2 YSYEKL. This TCR was recovered from a man under 40 in good health. The sample taken for sequencing was blood. The genes are TRBV4-1 and TRBJ1-1; TRBD1 agrees at 8 bases. CDR3 sequence: CASSQEGQANTEAFF. CDR3 sequence (DNA): TGCGCCAGCAGCCAAGAGGGACAGGCCAACACTGAAGCTTTCTTT.